This T cell receptor beta chain originates from a study of blood T cell repertoires in COVID-19. Turning to the study itself: Sample material is recorded as cDNA or gDNA derived from T cells, B-cell-depleted T cells, or PBMCs.

Which cohort a participant joined came from the clinical history participants gave. In the study's own analysis: Reference gene primer amplification in the assay estimated nucleated cell counts. Generated by immunoSEQ multiplex PCR, the TCRdb table keeps only in-frame clones and is missing some. From that table come the V and J calls and clone size; the DNA was used to work out D and trimming. The sample carries nearly 250,000 clones, over 80% recorded once. This CDR3 has 14 residues. The V end was cut by 5 bases, the J end by 1 base, with 11 bases between. Germline CDR1 KGHSH, CDR2 LQKENI. V gene TRBV18 combines with J gene TRBJ2-5; tentatively, D is TRBD2 (5 bases). The TCR comes from a man aged 50 to 60 who had been exposed to COVID-19. Sequencing used PBMCs or T cells enriched from blood (not recorded which). For the CDR3, the DNA is TGTGCCAGCTCAACCCAAGGGAGCCAAGAGACCCAGTACTTC. Translation gives CASSTQGSQETQYF.